The text below deals with one T cell receptor beta chain. The clone's antigen remains unknown. The sample holds no much larger clone one base away, and base qualities are not on file. The data originate from a study of T cell repertoires in cytomegalovirus infection (dated 2019 in TCRdb). Background on the whole study: The HLA type of each donor mattered for the analysis, because public TCR beta signatures pointed to carriage of CMV infection along with the matching HLA type.

Overall study outcomes, separate from this receptor: In both this cohort and an independent cohort of over 350 donors, the cumulative frequency of public TCR beta family members distinguished carriers of CMV infection plus the relevant HLA type. In the ex vivo response, HLA-C-restricted CMV-specific TCR beta clonotypes were dominant, and in two of eight donors the single most frequent clonotype came from this HLA-C-restricted group.

The listed sequencing device is Illumina HiSeq 1500. The raw public data were reprocessed by TCRdb itself: fastp quality trimming at Q25, MiXCR clonotype calling, in-frame beta chains only. Duplicate CDR3 protein sequences are folded into a single record with the most common DNA and genes. Counted in this sample were about 740,000 distinct CDR3 sequences; 35% to 45% of them appeared once. The biggest ten clones account for under 3% of the sample. From the cysteine through the phenylalanine, the CDR3 covers 14 amino acids. Of all the DNA, just the CDR3 is kept, 42 bases in frame from base 1. CDR1 SEHNR and CDR2 FQNEAQ are derived from the germline V gene (reference sequence). The trim is 5 bases for V and 2 bases for J, with a gap of 12 bases between the germline ends.

The sequencing sample was made of PBMCs. The chain is encoded by TRBV7-9 joined to TRBJ1-1; possibly the D gene is TRBD1, per 5 matching bases. The receptor was derived from a human donor in good health (CMV status not recorded). Some clones in this sample may be carry-over from other donors' samples. The CDR3 here reads CASSQRGYNTEAFF. The bases read TGTGCCAGCAGCCAAAGGGGCTATAACACTGAAGCTTTCTTT.